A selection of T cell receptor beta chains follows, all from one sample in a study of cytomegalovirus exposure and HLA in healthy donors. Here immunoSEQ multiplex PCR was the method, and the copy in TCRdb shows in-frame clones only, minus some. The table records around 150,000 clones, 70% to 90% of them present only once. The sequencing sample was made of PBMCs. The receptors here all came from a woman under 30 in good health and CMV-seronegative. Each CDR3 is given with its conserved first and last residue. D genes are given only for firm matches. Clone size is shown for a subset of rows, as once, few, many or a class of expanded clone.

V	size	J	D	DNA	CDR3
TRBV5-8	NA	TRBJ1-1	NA	TGTGCCAGCAGACAGGATATGAACACTGAAGCTTTCTTT	CASRQDMNTEAFF
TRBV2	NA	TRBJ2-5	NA	TGTGCCAGCAGTGAACCGGGGTCCCGCCAAGAGACCCAGTACTTC	CASSEPGSRQETQYF
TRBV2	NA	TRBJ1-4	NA	TGTGCCAGCAGCCACCATAAACTAAACAGGGCCGCTAATGAAAAACTGTTTTTT	CASSHHKLNRAANEKLFF
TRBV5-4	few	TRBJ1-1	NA	TGTGCCAGCAGCTCAGAGAACACTGAAGCTTTCTTT	CASSSENTEAFF
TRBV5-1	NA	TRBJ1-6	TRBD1	TGCGCCAGCAGCTTGGGTACAGGGGTCTCGTCACCCCTCCACTTT	CASSLGTGVSSPLHF
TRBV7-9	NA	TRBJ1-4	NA	TGTGCCAGCAGCTTAGAGGGGACACAGGGTGAAAAACTGTTTTTT	CASSLEGTQGEKLFF
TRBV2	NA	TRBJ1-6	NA	TGTGCCAGCAGTGGACCCGCCGGGAGGGGCAATTCACCCCTCCACTTT	CASSGPAGRGNSPLHF
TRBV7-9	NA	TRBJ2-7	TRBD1	TGTGCCAGCAGCCAAGACAGGGCCGGGACCGAGCAGTACTTC	CASSQDRAGTEQYF
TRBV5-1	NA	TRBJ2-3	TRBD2	TGCGCCAGCAGCTTGGGACTAGCGGGGGGGCCCGTCACATTTACAGATACGCAGTATTTT	CASSLGLAGGPVTFTDTQYF
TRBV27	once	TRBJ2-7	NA	TGTGCCAGCAGTTTATCCGGGATACCCTACGAGCAGTACTTC	CASSLSGIPYEQYF
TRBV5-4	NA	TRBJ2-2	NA	TGTGCCAGCAGCCGTCACACCGGGGAGCTGTTTTTT	CASSRHTGELFF
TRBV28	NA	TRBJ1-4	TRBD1	TGTGCCAGCAGCCCGAGACAGGGGCGTAATGAAAAACTGTTTTTT	CASSPRQGRNEKLFF
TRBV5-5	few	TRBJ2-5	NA	TGTGCCAGCAGCCTCAGGGGAGAGACCCAGTACTTC	CASSLRGETQYF
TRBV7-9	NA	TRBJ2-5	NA	TGTGCCAGCAGCTTAATTTCGGCAGGGTCCCAAGAGACCCAGTACTTC	CASSLISAGSQETQYF
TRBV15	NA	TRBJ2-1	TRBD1	TGTGCCACCAGCAGAGACCCTCCCACAAAACAGGGGAATGAGCAGTTCTTC	CATSRDPPTKQGNEQFF
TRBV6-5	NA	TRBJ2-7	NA	TGTGCCAGCAGGGCTGCGGGGTACGAGCAGTACTTC	CASRAAGYEQYF
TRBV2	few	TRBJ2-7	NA	TGTGCCAGCCAGACAGGCCAAGGGTCCTACGAGCAGTACTTC	CASQTGQGSYEQYF
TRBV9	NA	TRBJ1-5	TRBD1	TGTGCCAGCAGCGTAGGAGGACAGGGCAATCAGCCCCAGCATTTT	CASSVGGQGNQPQHF
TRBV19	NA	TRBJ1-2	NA	TGTGCCAGTAGTATAGATCTCCAGGGGCCCTATGGCTACACCTTC	CASSIDLQGPYGYTF
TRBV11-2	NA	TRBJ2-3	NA	TGTGCCAGCAGCTTAGGTCGGGGGGCGCGGAAAGATACGCAGTATTTT	CASSLGRGARKDTQYF
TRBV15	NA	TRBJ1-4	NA	TGTGCCACCAGCAGGGACAGTAATGAAAAACTGTTTTTT	CATSRDSNEKLFF
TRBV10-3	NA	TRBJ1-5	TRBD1	TGTGCCATCAGTGAGGGACAGGTCAATCAGCCCCAGCATTTT	CAISEGQVNQPQHF
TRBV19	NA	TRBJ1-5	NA	TGTGCCAGTAGTACGGGGAATCAGCCCCAGCATTTT	CASSTGNQPQHF
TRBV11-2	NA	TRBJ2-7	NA	TGTGCCAGCAGCACCTATGAGGGTAGGCAGTACTTC	CASSTYEGRQYF
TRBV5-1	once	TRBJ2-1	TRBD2	TGCGCCAGTCGACTAGCGGCTTACAATGAGCAGTTCTTC	CASRLAAYNEQFF
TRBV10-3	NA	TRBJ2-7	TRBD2	TGTGCCATCACCAAAGGGTTGACTAGCGGGAGTGTTGGCGAGCAGTACTTC	CAITKGLTSGSVGEQYF
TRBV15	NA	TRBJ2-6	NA	TGTGCCACCAGCACACCCCTAGCTGGGGGGTCGAGCTCTGGGGCCAACGTCCTGACTTTC	CATSTPLAGGSSSGANVLTF
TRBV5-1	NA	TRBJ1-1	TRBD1	TGCGCCAGCAGCTGGGGGGGACAGGGGGCAGGAGAAGCTTTCTTT	CASSWGGQGAGEAFF
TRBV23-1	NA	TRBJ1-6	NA	TGCGCCAGCAGCCTACCCTCCGCGACAGACTATAATTCACCCCTCCACTTT	CASSLPSATDYNSPLHF
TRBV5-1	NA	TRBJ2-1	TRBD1	TGCGCCAGCAGTCAGGGGGAAACCTACAATGAGCAGTTCTTC	CASSQGETYNEQFF
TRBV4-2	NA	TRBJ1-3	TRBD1	TGTGCCAGCAGCCCGGCTGACAGGGCCACTGGAAACACCATATATTTT	CASSPADRATGNTIYF
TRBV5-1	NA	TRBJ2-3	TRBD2	TGCGCCAGCAGCCAACCGGGACTAGCGGGGGGGAGCACAGATACGCAGTATTTT	CASSQPGLAGGSTDTQYF
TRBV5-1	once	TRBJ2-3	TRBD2	TGCGCCAGCAGTCCCAGGACTAGCTCTGATACGCAGTATTTT	CASSPRTSSDTQYF
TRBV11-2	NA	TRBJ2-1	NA	TGTGCCAGCAGCTCAGGTGACCGATCGCGGGACTCCTACAATGAGCAGTTCTTC	CASSSGDRSRDSYNEQFF
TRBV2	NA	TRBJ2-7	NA	TGTGCCAGCAGAAGCCTGGTCTCTTCCTACGAGCAGTACTTC	CASRSLVSSYEQYF
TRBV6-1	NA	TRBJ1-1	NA	TGTGCCAGCAGTGAACGAGGGGGGGCGACTTATGGTTACACTGAAGCTTTCTTT	CASSERGGATYGYTEAFF